The rows below give T cell receptor beta chains drawn from one sample of a study of CD8 T cells in Susac syndrome. TCRdb independently ran MiXCR on the immunoSEQ multiplex PCR reads; one entry per CDR3 protein. The sample lists roughly 130,000 distinct CDR3 sequences, 90% to 95% seen once, with more than 0.1% in the top ten. Specimen: CD4+ T cells from PBMCs. Receptors originate from a human donor in good health. CDR3s include the opening cysteine and the closing phenylalanine or tryptophan. The order of the fields is D gene, V gene, J gene, clone size, CDR3 DNA, CDR3 protein. The D gene is left open where the match is weak. Some rows mark clone size as missing; the rest say once, few, many or name a class of expanded clone.

>.|TRBV2|TRBJ2-1|.
TGTGCCAGCAGTGATATGGGACCCTTAGACAATGAGCAGTTCTTC
CASSDMGPLDNEQFF
>TRBD1|TRBV7-6|TRBJ2-1|.
TGTGCCAGCAGCGCCGGGACAGGTTTCGATGAGCAGTTCTTC
CASSAGTGFDEQFF
>TRBD2|TRBV5-1|TRBJ2-1|.
TGCGCCAGCAGCGATCTAGCGGAAGGCTACAATGAGCAGTTCTTC
CASSDLAEGYNEQFF
>.|TRBV5-4|TRBJ2-5|.
TGTGCCAGCAGCGGGGGGACAGCGAAAGAGACCCAGTACTTC
CASSGGTAKETQYF
>.|TRBV7-8|TRBJ2-7|.
TGTGCCAGCAGCTTACCCCAGGGGAAAGAAAGCGAGCAGTACTTC
CASSLPQGKESEQYF
>.|TRBV28|TRBJ2-7|.
TGTGCCAGCAGTTTGAGTATCCCCTACGAGCAGTACTTC
CASSLSIPYEQYF
>TRBD2|TRBV5-1|TRBJ2-4|.
TGCGCCAGCAGGTCTGGTGGCGGGGGGAACATTCAGTACTTC
CASRSGGGGNIQYF
>TRBD2|TRBV20-1|TRBJ2-3|.
TGCAGTGCTAGAAGGGACGGGAGGTCTGCAGATACGCAGTATTTT
CSARRDGRSADTQYF
>.|TRBV19|TRBJ1-2|.
TGTGCCAGTATCCCGGACAACGCAGCGTACTATGGCTACACCTTC
CASIPDNAAYYGYTF
>.|TRBV30|TRBJ1-5|.
TGTGCCTGGAGTCTTGCTGGCAATCAGCCCCAGCATTTT
CAWSLAGNQPQHF
>.|TRBV3-1|TRBJ1-1|.
TGTGCCAGCAGCATGTACAGGGCGGGCACTGAAGCTTTCTTT
CASSMYRAGTEAFF
>TRBD1|TRBV2|TRBJ2-7|.
TGTGCCAGCCCGGACAGGGCCGGCGAGCAGTACTTC
CASPDRAGEQYF
>.|TRBV28|TRBJ2-7|few
TGTGCCAGCAGTTTAGGGACCTACGAGCAGTACTTC
CASSLGTYEQYF
>.|TRBV29-1|TRBJ2-4|.
TGCAGCGTTCGTGACAGTCCGCTCCACAAAAACATTCAGTACTTC
CSVRDSPLHKNIQYF
>.|TRBV28|TRBJ1-4|.
TGTGCCAGCAGCTCCCCGGGCAGCCTTAATGAAAAACTGTTTTTT
CASSSPGSLNEKLFF
>TRBD1|TRBV4-1|TRBJ2-3|.
TGCGCCAGCAGCCCGACCGGGACAGCAAGGACAGATACGCAGTATTTT
CASSPTGTARTDTQYF
>.|TRBV6-5|TRBJ1-4|.
TGTGCCAGCAGTTATTCCCCCTCGGCGGGGGAAAAACTGTTTTTT
CASSYSPSAGEKLFF
>.|TRBV7-6|TRBJ2-7|once
TGTGCCAGCAGCTTGCAGACTAGTACCGAGCAGTACTTC
CASSLQTSTEQYF
>TRBD1|TRBV12-3/TRBV12-4|TRBJ2-7|.
TGTGCCAGCATGAGGACAGGGGATCGCGAGCAGTACTTC
CASMRTGDREQYF
>.|TRBV19|TRBJ1-2|.
TGTGCCAGTAGTGCGACAGATCATAACTATGGCTACACCTTC
CASSATDHNYGYTF
>.|TRBV5-1|TRBJ2-1|.
TGCGCCAGCAGCTTGTATGCCGCATCATACAATGAGCAGTTCTTC
CASSLYAASYNEQFF
>.|TRBV28|TRBJ2-3|.
TGTGCCAGCAGTTGGGTGGCGGGACGGGTTGAAGATACGCAGTATTTT
CASSWVAGRVEDTQYF
>TRBD1|TRBV15|TRBJ2-6|once
TGTGCCACCACCGACAGGGGCTCTGGGGCCAACGTCCTGACTTTC
CATTDRGSGANVLTF
>.|TRBV12-3/TRBV12-4|TRBJ2-4|.
TGTGCCAGCAGTTACGACGGAACCAAAAACATTCAGTACTTC
CASSYDGTKNIQYF
>.|TRBV12-5|TRBJ2-5|.
TGTGCTAGTGGCACAGGGTATGAGACCCAGTACTTC
CASGTGYETQYF
>.|TRBV11-3|TRBJ2-7|.
TGTGCCAGCAGCTCCCAGGGGTCCCACGAGCAGTACTTC
CASSSQGSHEQYF
>TRBD2|TRBV28|TRBJ2-2|.
TGTGCCAGCAGTTTCTCCGGGAGGGCCACCGGGGAGCTGTTTTTT
CASSFSGRATGELFF
>.|TRBV29-1|TRBJ2-5|.
TGCAGCGTTGGGGCCCCGGGGGTACTCCCAAAAGGGACCCAGTACTTC
CSVGAPGVLPKGTQYF
>.|TRBV23-1|TRBJ1-1|.
TGCGCCAGCAGTCAGCTCCTGGGGGGAGCGAACACTGAAGCTTTCTTT
CASSQLLGGANTEAFF
>TRBD1|TRBV29-1|TRBJ2-5|.
TGCAGCGTGACCGGGACAGGGCAAAAAGAGACCCAGTACTTC
CSVTGTGQKETQYF
>.|TRBV19|TRBJ2-1|.
TGTGCCAGTACCGAAGGTCGGACCTCGGGGCAGTTCTTC
CASTEGRTSGQFF
>TRBD1|TRBV5-1|TRBJ2-7|.
TGCGCCAGCATCGGACAGGGGACCTACGAGCAGTACTTC
CASIGQGTYEQYF
>TRBD1|TRBV9|TRBJ1-5|once
TGTGCCAGCAGCGTAGGGGAGGGGGCCAGTCAGCCCCAGCATTTT
CASSVGEGASQPQHF
>.|TRBV12-5|TRBJ2-1|once
TGTGCTAGTGGTTTGGCTAGCGAGCAGTTCTTC
CASGLASEQFF
>.|TRBV28|TRBJ1-1|.
TGTGCCAGCAGTTTATTTGGAGGGGCTTTCTTT
CASSLFGGAFF
>TRBD2|TRBV30|TRBJ2-1|.
TGTGCCTGGAGTGTACGATTGGCGGGAGTACGCAATGAGCAGTTCTTC
CAWSVRLAGVRNEQFF
>TRBD2|TRBV12-3/TRBV12-4|TRBJ2-7|.
TGTGCCAGCAGCTACGGGACTAGCGGGAACAACGAGCAGTACTTC
CASSYGTSGNNEQYF
>.|TRBV6-5|TRBJ1-4|once
TGTGCCAGCAGTTACTCGGGAGGAACACTGTTTTTT
CASSYSGGTLFF
>.|TRBV5-1|TRBJ2-7|.
TGCGCCAGCAGCCTCCACTCTACATCCTACGAGCAGTACTTC
CASSLHSTSYEQYF
>.|TRBV12-3/TRBV12-4|TRBJ1-5|.
TGTGCCAGCAGCACTCAGAATCAGCCCCAGCATTTT
CASSTQNQPQHF
>.|TRBV3-1|TRBJ2-2|.
TGTGCCAGCAGCCGAGGGACGGTTACCGGGGAGCTGTTTTTT
CASSRGTVTGELFF
>.|TRBV29-1|TRBJ1-2|.
TGCAGCGTTGAAGAGGGCAGGGAAAGCTACACCTTC
CSVEEGRESYTF
>.|TRBV5-6|TRBJ1-1|.
TGTGCCAGCAGCTTGTCGGGACCCGAGAGTGAAGCTTTCTTT
CASSLSGPESEAFF
>.|TRBV6-5|TRBJ1-2|.
TGTGCCAGCAGGGCCAGCGGGGACTATGGCTACACCTTC
CASRASGDYGYTF
>.|TRBV12-3/TRBV12-4|TRBJ2-1|.
TGTGCCAGCAGTTACAGCGGGCTTTACAATGAGCAGTTCTTC
CASSYSGLYNEQFF
>TRBD1|TRBV27|TRBJ2-7|.
TGTGCCAGCGCCCAGACAGGGCTGGGGGAGCAGTACTTC
CASAQTGLGEQYF
>.|TRBV20-1|TRBJ2-5|.
TGCAGTGCTAGAGAGGGAGCCGGGACCCAGTACTTC
CSAREGAGTQYF
>TRBD2|TRBV5-4|TRBJ2-2|.
TGTGCCAGCAGCCCCTGGATCGGGAGGGCGAACACCGGGGAGCTGTTTTTT
CASSPWIGRANTGELFF
>.|TRBV6-5|TRBJ2-5|.
TGTGCCAGCAGTTCGGTGTGGGGGGCCGGGGAGACCCAGTACTTC
CASSSVWGAGETQYF
>TRBD2|TRBV7-2|TRBJ2-5|.
TGTGCCAGCAGCTTAGAGGGACTAGCGGGAGGGCCATCCCAAGAGACCCAGTACTTC
CASSLEGLAGGPSQETQYF
>.|TRBV14|TRBJ2-1|.
TGTGCCAGCAGCCAAGAGAGGAGCGTGTCGGGTGAGCAGTTCTTC
CASSQERSVSGEQFF
>.|TRBV6-6|TRBJ2-7|.
TGTGCCAGCGCTTCGGAAAGCTCCTACGAGCAGTACTTC
CASASESSYEQYF
>.|TRBV5-1|TRBJ1-1|few
TGCGCCAGCAGCTCTCCGGGAAAATCAACTGAAGCTTTCTTT
CASSSPGKSTEAFF
>TRBD1|TRBV28|TRBJ1-5|once
TGTGCCAGCAGCTCTGGGACAGGGGGGCTGAATCAGCCCCAGCATTTT
CASSSGTGGLNQPQHF
>.|TRBV29-1|TRBJ1-5|.
TGCAGCGTCCAGACGGGTAGCAATCAGCCCCAGCATTTT
CSVQTGSNQPQHF
>.|TRBV12-3/TRBV12-4|TRBJ2-5|.
TGTGCCAGCAGTTTTGCAGGCCAAGAGACCCAGTACTTC
CASSFAGQETQYF
>TRBD1|TRBV12-3/TRBV12-4|TRBJ2-5|.
TGTGCCAGCAGTCGGACAGGGGGCGGAGGTTCGACCCAGTACTTC
CASSRTGGGGSTQYF
>.|TRBV27|TRBJ1-1|.
TGTGCCAGCAGTCTACTGAGGGACACTGAAGCTTTCTTT
CASSLLRDTEAFF
>.|TRBV29-1|TRBJ2-7|.
TGCAGCGCTAGTGGACGGAAGGGAACCTACGAGCAGTACTTC
CSASGRKGTYEQYF